This T cell receptor beta chain was captured in a study of blood T cell repertoires in COVID-19. The table came from immunoSEQ multiplex PCR; TCRdb's copy has only in-frame clones and leaves some out. The repertoire holds 250,000 to 300,000 clones, with 86% as singletons. The sequenced sample consisted of peripheral blood. This TCR derives from a woman aged 25-40 years with COVID-19, enrolled during active disease.

The CDR3 protein is CAGSGTSGEETQYF. As DNA, the CDR3 is TGTGCCGGCTCCGGGACTAGCGGGGAAGAGACCCAGTACTTC. The chain links TRBV2 to TRBJ2-5; 13 nucleotides align to TRBD2. This CDR3 is built from 14 residues. After removal of 11 bases from V and 3 bases from J, the junction contained 6 bases not matched to a gene. CDR1 SNHLY and CDR2 FYNNEI come from the germline V gene.